This note documents a single TCR beta chain sequence. Libraries were prepared by immunoSEQ multiplex PCR; TCRdb keeps only in-frame clonotypes and omits some of them. The sample has 300,000 to 350,000 clones; over 80% are singletons. CDR1 is SGHNT, CDR2 YYREEE, per germline (reference sequence). The CDR3 consists of 13 residues. Trimming took off 4 bases at V and 0 bases at J, with 8 bases between the two ends. This sample stems from a study of blood T cell repertoires in COVID-19. Study summary: Whether acute or convalescent, the COVID-19 samples came from the United States, Italy and Spain.

Individuals aged roughly 18 to 90 years were recruited from about two dozen US areas. Clinical histories supplied by participants themselves formed the basis of cohort assignment. Recovered participants had two consecutive negative NP/OP PCR tests, healthcare professional clearance, or symptom resolution. The chain couples TRBV5-4 to TRBJ2-7, with D possibly matching TRBD2 (6 bases). The clonotype originates from a man aged 30-40 years who had recovered from COVID-19. Sequencing was done on a sample of PBMCs or T cells enriched from blood (not recorded which). The CDR3 DNA reads as TGTGCCAGCAGCGGGGGACTCTCCTACGAGCAGTACTTC. It is translated as CASSGGLSYEQYF.